The 32 T cell receptor beta chains in this list originate from one sample, sequenced in a study of memory CD4+ T cells and cytomegalovirus serostatus. The sort gate was single viable CD3+CD4+CD8-CD45RO+ cells for memory CD4+ T cells. Produced via immunoSEQ multiplex PCR; TCRdb's table is partial and in-frame only. The sample contains around 60,000 clones, more than 70% of which appear only once. Sequenced sample: memory CD4+ T cells from blood. Receptors originate from an adult in good health and CMV-seronegative.

The rearrangement uses TRBV4-1 and TRBJ1-5; 10 bases match TRBD1. V shed 0 bases, J shed 4 bases, and the junction held 3 bases outside the gene matches. This CDR3 has 16 residues. The germline gives CDR1 MGHRA, CDR2 YSYEKL. CDR3 bases: TGCGCCAGCAGCCAAGATCCGGGACAGGGGAATCAGCCCCAGCATTTT. Protein sequence: CASSQDPGQGNQPQHF.

This sequence joins TRBV5-8 and TRBJ1-5; weak D call: TRBD1 (5 bases). CDR3 length: 16 residues. V gave up 5 bases and J gave up 0 bases, with 15 bases separating them. Germline CDR1 SGHTS, CDR2 YDEGEE. CDR3 nucleotide sequence: TGTGCCAGCAGTCGGGGGGGGACCAATAGCAATCAGCCCCAGCATTTT. It yields the protein CASSRGGTNSNQPQHF. The variable domain in full, completed from reference TRBV5-8 and TRBJ1-5, reads EAGVTQSPTHLIKTRGQQATLRCSPISGHTSVYWYQQALGLGLQFLLWYDEGEERNRGNFPPRFSGRQFPNYSSELNVNALELEDSALYLCASSRGGTNSNQPQHFGDGTRLSIL.

The gene calls are TRBV4-3 and TRBJ2-1, with TRBD2 identical over 12 bases. The germline gives CDR1 LGHNA, CDR2 YSLEER. The ends lost 3 bases at V and 5 bases at J; junction bases unmatched: 8. This CDR3 comprises 17 residues. In nucleotides, the CDR3 is TGCGCCAGCAGCCATATCATGACTAGCGGGAGTCACAATGAGCAGTTCTTC. Its translation: CASSHIMTSGSHNEQFF.

The rearrangement uses TRBV4-1 and TRBJ1-6; 7 bases are shared with TRBD1. This CDR3 contains 15 residues. The ends lost 1 base at V and 7 bases at J; junction bases unmatched: 4. Germline V gene sequence: CDR1 MGHRA, CDR2 YSYEKL. DNA for the CDR3: TGCGCCAGCAGCCAAGCGGGACAGAGAAATTCACCCCTCCACTTT. Translating it yields CASSQAGQRNSPLHF.

By frequency in the sample, this clone is medium-sized. The gene calls are TRBV7-9 and TRBJ2-5; TRBD2 agrees at 8 bases. This CDR3 is built from 15 residues. The ends lost 1 base at V and 4 bases at J; junction bases unmatched: 5. Germline V lookup: CDR1 SEHNR, CDR2 FQNEAQ (reference sequence). This CDR3 is CASSLVLAGGETQYF. CDR3 sequence (DNA): TGTGCCAGCAGCTTAGTGCTAGCGGGCGGAGAGACCCAGTACTTC.

This chain connects TRBV7-2 to TRBJ2-5, with D uncertain. The germline gives CDR1 SGHTA, CDR2 FQGNSA. The CDR3 has 13 amino acids. V lost 5 bases to trimming and J lost 5 bases, with 12 bases between them. CDR3 in amino acids: CASSPGRDETQYF. The CDR3 nucleotides read TGTGCCAGCAGCCCCGGACGCGACGAGACCCAGTACTTC. The variable domain in full, completed from reference TRBV7-2 and TRBJ2-5, reads GAGVSQSPSNKVTEKGKDVELRCDPISGHTALYWYRQSLGQGLEFLIYFQGNSAPDKSGLPSDRFSAERTGGSVSTLTIQRTQQEDSAVYLCASSPGRDETQYFGPGTRLLVL.

The chain employs TRBV5-1 and TRBJ1-2; D ambiguous. Germline CDR1 reads SGHRS; CDR2 reads YFSETQ. V was shortened by 4 bases and J by 5 bases, with 21 bases between the two germline ends. The CDR3 sequence is 16 residues long. The CDR3 spells CASSPLGRSPTYGYTF. CDR3 DNA: TGCGCCAGCAGCCCCCTGGGTCGGTCCCCTACTTATGGCTACACCTTC.

V usage is TRBV5-1 and J usage is TRBJ1-6, with D possibly matching TRBD1 (5 bases). CDR3 length: 15 amino acids. Trimming took 1 base from V and 7 from J, leaving 12 bases between them. Germline V gives CDR1 SGHRS, CDR2 YFSETQ. The CDR3 is CASSLSGGRNSPLHF. For the CDR3, the DNA is TGCGCCAGCAGCTTGTCGGGGGGTCGAAATTCACCCCTCCACTTT.

V gene TRBV28 combines with J gene TRBJ1-5; perhaps TRBD1 as D (6 bases). Germline V CDR1 and CDR2: MDHEN, SYDVKM. The CDR3 contains 14 residues. Between the trimmed V and J ends, which lost 5 bases and 0 bases, there was a span of 8 bases. The CDR3 DNA sequence: TGTGCCAGCAGTCTGACAGGTAGCAATCAGCCCCAGCATTTT. It translates to CASSLTGSNQPQHF.

Of note for this clone: Other DNA sequences within the sample encode an identical CDR3. The chain joins TRBV7-3 to TRBJ2-5; D gene uncertain. This CDR3 contains 14 residues. From germline, CDR1 is SGHTA and CDR2 FQGTGA. V was shortened by 2 bases and J by 1 base, with 8 bases between the two germline ends. The DNA for the CDR3 is TGTGCCAGCAGCTTAGGGTCGGGCCAAGAGACCCAGTACTTC. Protein product: CASSLGSGQETQYF.

In this sample, this clone turned up once. V gene TRBV2 combines with J gene TRBJ2-2; no clear D. This CDR3 spans 10 amino acids. Trimming shortened V by 8 bases and J by 5 bases, and 3 bases separated the two germline ends. The V gene's germline CDR1 is SNHLY and CDR2 FYNNEI. This CDR3 is CASATGELFF. The CDR3 coding sequence is TGTGCCAGCGCAACCGGGGAGCTGTTTTTT. The whole variable domain, remainder taken from reference TRBV2 and TRBJ2-2, is EPEVTQTPSHQVTQMGQEVILRCVPISNHLYFYWYRQILGQKVEFLVSFYNNEISEKSEIFDDQFSVERPDGSNFTLKIRSTKLEDSAMYFCASATGELFFGEGSRLTVL.

The CDR3 DNA is TGTGCCAGCAGCTTAGCAGGGGGCCGTTTGGAGACCCAGTACTTC. Translation: CASSLAGGRLETQYF. The genes are TRBV7-2 and TRBJ2-5; 7 bases are a match to TRBD1. The CDR3 covers 15 residues. V dropped 0 bases and J dropped 5; count of bases not matched to a gene: 6. Germline values: CDR1 SGHTA, CDR2 FQGNSA.

This rearrangement joins TRBV2 to TRBJ2-1; TRBD2 agrees at 9 bases. The ends lost 5 bases at V and 3 bases at J; junction bases unmatched: 5. Germline CDR1 and CDR2: SNHLY and FYNNEI. The CDR3 is 15 residues long. CDR3 amino acids: CASSLTSGSYNEQFF. CDR3 DNA: TGTGCCAGCAGTTTGACTAGCGGCAGCTACAATGAGCAGTTCTTC.

The chain has TRBV30 and TRBJ1-6; no reliable D call. CDR3 length equals 15 residues. The V end was cut by 2 bases, the J end by 5 bases, with 13 bases between. Germline V CDR1 and CDR2: GTSNPN, SVGIG (reference sequence). The CDR3 protein is CAWSTPSGNNSPLHF. CDR3 in DNA: TGTGCCTGGAGTACCCCTTCGGGGAATAATTCACCCCTCCACTTT.

The chain recombines TRBV29-1 with TRBJ1-1; D perhaps matches TRBD1 (6 bases). Trimming cost V 3 bases and J 5 bases, with 19 bases left between them. The CDR3 is 15 residues long. The V gene's germline CDR1 is SQVTM and CDR2 ANQGSEA. The CDR3 sequence: CSVDGGRGVRTEAFF. The DNA for the CDR3 is TGCAGCGTTGATGGTGGCAGGGGTGTTAGGACTGAAGCTTTCTTT.

CDR3 residues: CASSLAQVSTDTQYF. CDR3 sequence (DNA): TGTGCCAGCAGCTTAGCGCAGGTCAGCACAGATACGCAGTATTTT. V usage is TRBV7-6 and J usage is TRBJ2-3, with unresolved D. Germline-derived CDR1 and CDR2 are SGHVS and FNYEAQ. Trimming shortened V by 0 bases and J by 0 bases, and 7 bases separated the two germline ends. The CDR3 is made up of 15 amino acids. Full variable domain (rest looked up from reference TRBV7-6 and TRBJ2-3): GAGVSQSPRYKVTKRGQDVALRCDPISGHVSLYWYRQALGQGPEFLTYFNYEAQQDKSGLPNDRFSAERPEGSISTLTIQRTEQRDSAMYRCASSLAQVSTDTQYFGPGTRLTVL.

The chain links TRBV5-1 to TRBJ1-4; the D is unclear. The ends were cut back, 3 bases at V and 7 bases at J, with 13 bases in the middle. CDR1 is SGHRS, CDR2 YFSETQ, per germline. The CDR3 length is 14 residues. In DNA, the CDR3 is TGCGCCAGCAGCTCGATTGCCTCAAGTGAAAAACTGTTTTTT. Amino acid sequence: CASSSIASSEKLFF.

The V call is TRBV9, the J call TRBJ2-5; perhaps D is TRBD1 or TRBD2 (5 bases each). Germline-derived CDR1 and CDR2 are SGDLS and YYNGEE. CDR3 length: 16 amino acids. V was clipped by 4 bases and J by 2 bases, with 18 bases between them. CDR3 amino acids: CASSLGPGRIQETQYF. The DNA of the CDR3 is TGTGCCAGCAGCCTCGGACCGGGACGGATACAAGAGACCCAGTACTTC. The full variable domain, in which reference TRBV9 and TRBJ2-5 provide the parts outside the CDR3, is DSGVTQTPKHLITATGQRVTLRCSPRSGDLSVYWYQQSLDQGLQFLIQYYNGEERAKGNILERFSAQQFPDLHSELNLSSLELGDSALYFCASSLGPGRIQETQYFGPGTRLLVL.

This chain links TRBV4-3 with TRBJ2-7; 7 nucleotides agree with TRBD2. The length of the CDR3 is 15 residues. V was clipped by 1 base and J by 7 bases; unmatched bases: 10. Germline loops: CDR1 LGHNA, CDR2 YSLEER. The CDR3 here is CASSQVAGVTGEQYF. CDR3 nucleotides: TGCGCCAGCAGCCAAGTTGCGGGAGTTACGGGGGAGCAGTACTTC.

The chain has TRBV29-1 and TRBJ2-7; 9 nucleotides agree with TRBD2. The CDR3 length is 14 residues. The germline V gene has CDR1 SQVTM and CDR2 ANQGSEA. J was trimmed by 5 bases and V by 6 bases; bases with no gene match: 11. The CDR3 sequence is CSVDLSGRPDEQYF. Written as DNA, the CDR3 is TGCAGCGTCGACCTTAGCGGGAGACCGGACGAGCAGTACTTC.

The chain links TRBV5-1 to TRBJ2-3; 10 positions agree with TRBD2. This CDR3 is built from 16 residues. Germline values: CDR1 SGHRS, CDR2 YFSETQ. With V trimmed by 4 bases and J by 1 base, 6 bases remained unmatched. CDR3 sequence reads: CASSPGTSERTDTQYF. The CDR3 DNA is TGCGCCAGCAGCCCCGGGACTAGCGAGCGCACAGATACGCAGTATTTT.

The chain carries TRBV4-2 and TRBJ2-7; D could derive from TRBD1 or TRBD2 (5 bases each). Germline CDR1 is LGHNA and CDR2 is YNFKEQ. Trimming shortened V by 3 bases and J by 6 bases, and 12 bases separated the two germline ends. The CDR3 consists of 13 residues. The CDR3: CASSQRAGTEQYF. Written as DNA, the CDR3 is TGTGCCAGCAGCCAGAGAGCAGGGACCGAGCAGTACTTC.

The chain carries TRBV7-8 and TRBJ2-5; possibly TRBD1 for D (5 bases). This CDR3 region has 13 residues. The V gene's germline CDR1 is SGHVS and CDR2 FQNEAQ. The V and J ends lost 5 bases and 1 base respectively, with 8 bases between them. CDR3 coding DNA: TGTGCCAGCAGCACGACAGTCCAAGAGACCCAGTACTTC. It specifies CASSTTVQETQYF.

V usage is TRBV11-3 and J usage is TRBJ1-1; D gene uncertain. The V end lost 0 bases, the J end lost 6 bases, and 14 bases lay between the germline ends. Per germline, CDR1 SGHNT and CDR2 YENEEA. The CDR3 covers 15 residues. The CDR3 sequence is CASSLDHTENAEAFF. Here the CDR3 DNA reads TGTGCCAGCAGCTTAGATCACACAGAAAACGCTGAAGCTTTCTTT. The full variable domain, rest sourced from reference TRBV11-3 and TRBJ1-1, is EAGVVQSPRYKIIEKKQPVAFWCNPISGHNTLYWYLQNLGQGPELLIRYENEEAVDDSQLPKDRFSAERLKGVDSTLKIQPAELGDSAVYLCASSLDHTENAEAFFGQGTRLTVV.

This clone came up a few times. The J gene is TRBJ1-1, the V gene TRBV27; the match to TRBD1 covers 7 bases. From germline, CDR1 is MNHEY and CDR2 SMNVEV (reference sequence). The V gene end was trimmed by 2 bases and the J gene end by 1 base; junction bases not matched to a gene: 4. This CDR3 contains 15 residues. In DNA form, the CDR3 reads TGTGCCAGCAGTTTACGGCCAGGGGGGAACACTGAAGCTTTCTTT. It is translated as CASSLRPGGNTEAFF.

The rearrangement joins TRBV4-3 to TRBJ2-2; D not certain. CDR1 and CDR2 (germline): LGHNA, YSLEER. There are 14 residues in the CDR3. Deletions cut 3 bases from V and 6 bases from J, with 11 bases between. The CDR3 loop is CASSHSSGSGELFF. CDR3 nucleotide sequence: TGCGCCAGCAGCCACTCCTCAGGCTCCGGGGAGCTGTTTTTT.

A single count supports this clone. V gene TRBV4-1 combines with J gene TRBJ2-5, with D maybe TRBD2 (6 bases). This CDR3 has 13 amino acids. With 4 bases removed from V and 4 bases from J, the gap between germline ends came to 10 bases. CDR1 MGHRA and CDR2 YSYEKL come from the germline V gene. The CDR3 coding sequence is TGCGCCAGCAGCCGGGGGGTACTAGAGACCCAGTACTTC. Translation gives CASSRGVLETQYF.

This chain links TRBV6-6 with TRBJ2-4, with a weak D call TRBD2 (6 bases). The germline V gene has CDR1 MNHNY and CDR2 SVGAGI (reference sequence). The germline V and J ends were trimmed by 6 bases and 6 bases, with 12 bases remaining between them. The CDR3 runs 13 residues. The DNA of the CDR3 is TGTGCCAGCAGGGAGCAGGGAGGAAACATTCAGTACTTC. This codes for CASREQGGNIQYF.

The chain recombines TRBV6-1 with TRBJ2-6; D possibly corresponds to TRBD2 (5 bases). CDR1 and CDR2 (germline): MNHNS, SASEGT. V lost 4 bases and J lost 0, with 16 bases in between. The CDR3 spans 18 residues. This CDR3 is CASSARGGFTSGANVLTF. The CDR3 region has the DNA TGTGCCAGCAGTGCAAGAGGCGGGTTCACCTCTGGGGCCAACGTCCTGACTTTC.

The chain has TRBV6-1 and TRBJ2-7; 10 nucleotides line up with TRBD2. Germline V lookup: CDR1 MNHNS, CDR2 SASEGT. The trim removed 7 bases at V and 4 bases at J, leaving 7 bases unmatched. The CDR3 consists of 14 residues. The CDR3 region is CASTPTSGTYEQYF. The CDR3, as DNA: TGTGCCAGCACCCCCACTAGCGGGACTTACGAGCAGTACTTC.

The rearrangement uses TRBV30 and TRBJ1-2; D is unresolved. The CDR3 runs 11 residues. Deletions cut 2 bases from V and 8 bases from J, with 9 bases between. Per germline, CDR1 GTSNPN and CDR2 SVGIG (reference sequence). The CDR3, as DNA: TGTGCCTGGAGTAGGCTTGCCGGCTACACCTTC. Its translation: CAWSRLAGYTF.

The V and J genes are TRBV30 and TRBJ1-4; D gene uncertain. The germline V and J ends were trimmed by 0 bases and 4 bases, with 15 bases remaining between them. The length of the CDR3 is 16 residues. CDR1 GTSNPN and CDR2 SVGIG come from the germline V gene (reference sequence). The DNA of the CDR3 is TGTGCCTGGAGTGTATACGAGGTGGTTGGTAATGAAAAACTGTTTTTT. This codes for CAWSVYEVVGNEKLFF.